The following is a T cell receptor beta chain sequence with its context. Its target is unknown. This specimen comes from a study of liver allograft versus peripheral blood T cells. As for the study in general: Comparing T cell receptor repertoires in transplanted livers with those in recipients' peripheral blood was part of the design. General study points: In liver allografts, T cell receptor repertoires reportedly differed from the repertoires found in peripheral blood.

TCRdb ran MiXCR on the reads and lists one entry per CDR3 protein. The data hold 2,000 or so distinct CDR3 sequences, with 15% to 20% observed a single time. The source of this sequence is a human patient who had a liver transplant. A share of the T cells may be of graft donor origin.

The CDR3: CSARGEGGLLNSPLHF. CDR3 nucleotide sequence: TGCAGTGCTAGAGGGGAAGGGGGACTCCTTAATTCACCCCTCCACTTT. This sequence joins TRBV20-1 and TRBJ1-6; tentative D call: TRBD1 (6 bases). The V and J ends lost 1 base and 6 bases respectively, with 16 bases between them. The germline gives CDR1 DFQATT, CDR2 SNEGSKA (reference sequence). CDR3 size: 16 residues.